The T cell receptor beta chain under discussion was sequenced for a study of T cell responses to AZD1222 COVID-19 vaccine. Study-wide results and limits: Females made up more of the donors, who were largely white British, and clonal diversity may have come out too low. Epitopes outside B.1.351 and B.1.1.7 mutated regions reportedly drew nearly half of spike TCRs. Elevations in Spike-specific TCR breadth and depth followed administration of two AZD1222 doses.

Germline V gene lookup returns CDR1 SGHKS and CDR2 YYEKEE (reference sequence). The CDR3 runs 16 residues. Trimming shortened V by 4 bases and J by 1 base, and 15 bases separated the two germline ends. Sequenced by immunoSEQ multiplex PCR; TCRdb stores in-frame clones only, minus some. The sample shows about 130,000 clones, roughly 82% of them seen only once. A remark on this clone: Its antigen is still unknown.

Sequences were derived from peripheral blood, sampled on day 0 of AZD1222 vaccination. This clonotype was sampled from an adult in good health. This chain connects TRBV5-5 to TRBJ1-5, with D perhaps matching TRBD1 (5 bases). The CDR3: CASSPTGGGSNQPQHF. The CDR3 DNA is TGTGCCAGCAGCCCCACTGGGGGGGGAAGCAATCAGCCCCAGCATTTT.